What follows are 18 T cell receptor beta chains derived from one specimen sequenced in a study. TCRdb reanalysed the RT-PCR reads using MiXCR and keeps one entry per CDR3 protein. The table includes about 680,000 distinct CDR3 sequences, approximately 15% detected once. The sample taken for sequencing was memory CD4+ T cells from blood. These receptors were obtained from a female donor in good health, serving as a healthy control.

Written as DNA, the CDR3 is TGTGCCAGTAGTATACGGGACCGGGATGGCTACACCTTC. This gives the protein CASSIRDRDGYTF. V and J are TRBV19 and TRBJ1-2; D may be TRBD1 (5 bases). This CDR3 comprises 13 residues. Germline CDR1 is LNHDA and CDR2 is SQIVND (reference sequence). Trimming stripped 2 bases from V and 6 bases from J, with 10 bases between.

This chain connects TRBV20-1 to TRBJ1-6; TRBD1 matches at 7 bases. Losses at the gene ends were 0 bases for V and 7 bases for J; bases not matched to a gene: 6. The CDR3 spans 15 residues. Per the germline V gene, CDR1 is DFQATT and CDR2 is SNEGSKA (reference sequence). CDR3 in amino acids: CSAREGGGGNSPLHF. The CDR3 DNA reads as TGCAGTGCTAGAGAGGGAGGGGGCGGCAATTCACCCCTCCACTTT.

This clonotype occurred many times. The chain couples TRBV9 to TRBJ2-7, with 8 positions matching TRBD2. V gave up 0 bases and J gave up 6 bases; unmatched junction bases: 11. This CDR3 comprises 16 residues. Germline assignment: CDR1 SGDLS and CDR2 YYNGEE. CDR3 DNA: TGTGCCAGCAGCGTAGGAGGGGGACTAGGAGCTCTCGAGCAGTACTTC. Residues: CASSVGGGLGALEQYF.

J is TRBJ2-1 and V is TRBV5-1, with 7 bases fitting TRBD1. The CDR3 spans 16 residues. Germline CDR1 is SGHRS and CDR2 is YFSETQ. Trimming removed 4 bases from V and 3 bases from J; junction bases left unmatched: 10. The CDR3 spells CASSLDDRVVYNEQFF. In DNA form, the CDR3 reads TGCGCCAGCAGCCTGGATGACAGGGTGGTCTACAATGAGCAGTTCTTC.

In its sample, this clonotype was seen a few times. The V call is TRBV10-3, the J call TRBJ2-7; 7 bases are a match to TRBD2. Trimming took 0 bases from V and 0 from J; bases not matched to a gene: 5. CDR1 ENHRY and CDR2 SYGVKD come from the germline V gene. The CDR3 covers 16 residues. The CDR3 region has the DNA TGTGCCATCAGTGAGTCTTCTAGCGGACGCTCCTACGAGCAGTACTTC. Translating it yields CAISESSSGRSYEQYF.

This clonotype has at least ten counts. The chain links TRBV6-5 to TRBJ2-7, with D hard to call. The CDR3 has 16 amino acids. Trimming removed 2 bases at V and 0 bases at J, with 14 bases between. The germline gives CDR1 MNHEY, CDR2 SVGAGI. CDR3 in amino acids: CASSYTTQESSYEQYF. The CDR3 region has the DNA TGTGCCAGCAGTTACACCACCCAGGAGAGCTCCTACGAGCAGTACTTC.

There are a few counts of this clonotype. The rearrangement joins TRBV28 to TRBJ2-7; TRBD1 might be the D (6 bases). The CDR3 totals 15 residues. V lost 6 bases and J 4 bases, leaving 19 bases between the germline ends. Germline loops: CDR1 MDHEN, CDR2 SYDVKM. DNA for the CDR3: TGTGCCAGCAGACAAAATAGGGGGTTCCTATACGAGCAGTACTTC. Protein: CASRQNRGFLYEQYF.

This clonotype was seen at least ten times. The V and J genes are TRBV6-5 and TRBJ2-1; D is ambiguous. From germline, CDR1 is MNHEY and CDR2 SVGAGI. The CDR3 has 12 amino acids. V was trimmed by 7 bases and J by 8 bases, leaving 12 bases between them. CDR3 in amino acids: CASTSTTDEQFF. The DNA for the CDR3 is TGTGCCAGCACCTCTACTACCGATGAGCAGTTCTTC.

Only a few counts were recorded for this clonotype. This sequence joins TRBV20-1 and TRBJ1-1, with D perhaps TRBD1 (5 bases). Germline-derived CDR1 and CDR2 are DFQATT and SNEGSKA (reference sequence). The V end lost 2 bases, the J end lost 3 bases, and 13 bases lay between the germline ends. The CDR3 runs to 14 residues. The CDR3 spells CSARLRVGDTEAFF. The CDR3 DNA reads as TGCAGTGCTAGACTCAGGGTAGGTGACACTGAAGCTTTCTTT.

The chain couples TRBV7-3 to TRBJ1-1; tentatively, D is TRBD1 (5 bases). The germline CDR1 and CDR2 sequences are SGHTA and FQGTGA. The CDR3 contains 17 residues. Between the trimmed V and J ends, which lost 0 bases and 3 bases, there was a span of 17 bases. The CDR3, as DNA: TGTGCCAGCAGCTTAACAGGGACGGGTGGAGCCCACACTGAAGCTTTCTTT. This gives the protein CASSLTGTGGAHTEAFF.

The table lists this clonotype with many counts. J is TRBJ2-7 and V is TRBV7-2, with 7 bases fitting TRBD2. There are 14 residues in the CDR3. The germline V gene has CDR1 SGHTA and CDR2 FQGNSA. The V segment lost 7 bases and the J segment 6 bases; nucleotides outside the gene matches: 12. Here the CDR3 DNA reads TGTGCCAGCACATTCCAAATAGCGGGTTCCGAGCAGTACTTC. This encodes CASTFQIAGSEQYF.

This clonotype occurred many times. The chain has TRBV6-5 and TRBJ2-3; 7 bases agree with TRBD2. Germline trimming cut 4 bases from V and 8 bases from J; bases unmatched to any gene: 3. The CDR3 totals 12 residues. CDR1 MNHEY and CDR2 SVGAGI come from the germline V gene. This chain's CDR3 is CASSLGGGTQYF. The DNA of the CDR3 is TGTGCCAGCAGTTTGGGCGGGGGTACGCAGTATTTT.

The chain combines TRBV29-1 with TRBJ1-1; possibly TRBD1 for D (6 bases). Germline CDR1 and CDR2: SQVTM and ANQGSEA. CDR3 length: 14 residues. Trimming took off 5 bases at V and 0 bases at J, with 13 bases between the two ends. The chain's CDR3 is CSVRTGSLNTEAFF. DNA for the CDR3: TGCAGCGTTCGAACAGGGAGTTTGAACACTGAAGCTTTCTTT.

This clonotype was found a few times. This sequence joins TRBV28 and TRBJ1-5; no clear D. The germline V gene has CDR1 MDHEN and CDR2 SYDVKM. With 5 bases removed from V and 3 bases from J, the gap between germline ends came to 5 bases. The CDR3 runs 12 residues. CDR3 nucleotide sequence: TGTGCCAGCAGTGAGTACAATCAGCCCCAGCATTTT. It specifies CASSEYNQPQHF.

The chain joins TRBV6-5 to TRBJ1-2, with D possibly being TRBD1 (5 bases). This CDR3 has 17 amino acids. V was trimmed by 2 bases and J by 8 bases, leaving 24 bases between them. The germline CDR1 and CDR2 sequences are MNHEY and SVGAGI. The chain's CDR3 is CASSYQSGRAFSYGYTF. In DNA form, the CDR3 reads TGTGCCAGCAGTTACCAGTCAGGCAGGGCTTTTTCCTACGGCTACACCTTC.

The rearrangement links TRBV10-3 to TRBJ1-1; D not certain. Trimming removed 4 bases at V and 4 bases at J, with 22 bases between. The CDR3 loop spans 17 amino acids. Germline loops: CDR1 ENHRY, CDR2 SYGVKD. This CDR3 is CAISGKPGRASGTEAFF. The DNA of the CDR3 is TGTGCCATCAGTGGGAAACCCGGACGGGCGAGTGGCACTGAAGCTTTCTTT.

This clonotype was counted only a few times. This chain uses TRBV9 with TRBJ1-1; D is uncertain. Germline V lookup: CDR1 SGDLS, CDR2 YYNGEE. The V gene lost 2 bases and the J gene lost 1 base, with 12 bases spanning the gap. This CDR3 has 15 residues. The CDR3 protein is CASSVGPSRNTEAFF. The CDR3 region has the DNA TGTGCCAGCAGCGTGGGCCCTTCAAGGAACACTGAAGCTTTCTTT.

This clonotype was counted only a few times. The chain combines TRBV5-1 with TRBJ1-1; unclear D gene. Between the trimmed V and J ends, which lost 1 base and 4 bases, there was a span of 17 bases. Germline V gives CDR1 SGHRS, CDR2 YFSETQ. CDR3 length equals 16 residues. The CDR3 is CASSLYPPQESTEAFF. The CDR3 nucleotides read TGCGCCAGCAGCTTGTATCCGCCTCAAGAGAGCACTGAAGCTTTCTTT.